Described below is a single T cell receptor (beta chain) sequence and its context. The antigen this receptor binds is unknown. The record has no base qualities; no much larger clone is one base away. CDR1 and CDR2 were assigned from the germline V gene as MDHEN and SYDVKM. The CDR3 sequence holds 13 residues, the cysteine and phenylalanine included. Kept here is only the CDR3 DNA, which spans 39 bases and is read in frame from base 1. V lost 4 bases and J lost 5 bases; the stretch between them is 12 bases long. Receptor amplification or capture employed PCR. Sequencing used an Illumina HiSeq 2500. Molecular barcoding was employed in the preparation of TCR libraries, with unique molecular identifiers being used to normalize TCRbeta repertoire quantification. TCRdb trimmed the raw reads at Q25, called clones with MiXCR and kept productive beta chains. Merged by CDR3 protein, the rows form single entries marked with the most common genes and DNA. Present in this sample are hundreds of thousands of distinct CDR3 sequences, approximately 15% of which were seen just once. Of the sample, around 5% is held by the ten largest clones.

This sample is part of a study of T-cell reconstitution after alpha-beta-depleted transplantation in children (dated by TCRdb to between 2015 and 2016). For the study in its entirety: T-cell immune reconstitution after TCRalphabeta/CD19-depleted allogeneic hematopoietic cell transplantation in children was quantitatively tracked in the study by means of TCR repertoire profiling.

Summary of the overall study and its limitations: The high TCRbeta diversity at day 60 in some patients was ascribed to recipient T cells and intrathymic progenitors that had survived conditioning. The apparently early alphabetaT-cell count recovery about two months after transplant was reportedly dependent on only several hundred rapidly expanded clones derived from non-depleted graft cells. The frequencies of hyperexpanded clones fell over the following months, and after one year, T-cell counts and TCRbeta diversity were mostly attributed to newly produced T cells.

The sample's treatment or condition label, in plain terms: allogeneic hematopoietic cell transplantation with graft depleted of TCRalphabeta T cells and CD19 B cells. TCRalphabeta/CD19-depleted allogeneic hematopoietic cell grafts were given to the transplant recipients, all of whom were children. The source of this sequence is a male patient younger than 18 who had a stem cell transplant for acute lymphoblastic leukemia, so the T cells may come from the graft donor. This specimen consisted of PBMCs, mostly from graft donor cells, obtained 360 days after TCRalphabeta/CD19-depleted stem cell transplant. The receptor chain draws on TRBV28 and TRBJ2-7; the D gene assignment is perhaps TRBD1 or TRBD2, with each matching 5 bases. At the DNA level, the sequence is TGTGCCAGCAGTTCGGGACCTACCCACGAGCAGTACTTC. Its translation is CASSSGPTHEQYF.